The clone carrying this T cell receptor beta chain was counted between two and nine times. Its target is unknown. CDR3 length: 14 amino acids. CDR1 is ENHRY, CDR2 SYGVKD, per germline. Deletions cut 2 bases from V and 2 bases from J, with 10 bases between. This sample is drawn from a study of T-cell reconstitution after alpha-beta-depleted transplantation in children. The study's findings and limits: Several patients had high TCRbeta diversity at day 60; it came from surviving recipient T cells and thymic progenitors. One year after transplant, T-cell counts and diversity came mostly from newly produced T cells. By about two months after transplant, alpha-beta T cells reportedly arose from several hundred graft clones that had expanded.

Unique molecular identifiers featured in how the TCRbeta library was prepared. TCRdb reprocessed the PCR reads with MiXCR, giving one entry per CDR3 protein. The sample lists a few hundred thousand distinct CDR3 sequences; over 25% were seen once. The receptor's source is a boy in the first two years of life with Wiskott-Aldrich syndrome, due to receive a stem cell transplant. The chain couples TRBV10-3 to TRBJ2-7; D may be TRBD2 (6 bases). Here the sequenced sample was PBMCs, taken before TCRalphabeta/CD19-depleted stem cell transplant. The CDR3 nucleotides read TGTGCCATCAGTGAGAGTAGCGGAACCTACGAGCAGTACTTC. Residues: CAISESSGTYEQYF.